Presented here are 5 T cell receptor beta chains from one specimen sequenced in a study of blood T cell repertoires in COVID-19. TCRdb's copy holds only in-frame clones and misses some; the assay was immunoSEQ multiplex PCR. Found here are 350,000 to 400,000 clones, almost 90% of them singletons; the top ten hold 6.5% to 7%. Sequencing was performed on peripheral blood. Receptors originate from a young man with active or convalescent COVID-19.

This chain joins TRBV4-2 and TRBJ2-2; weak D call: TRBD1 (6 bases). The germline V gene has CDR1 LGHNA and CDR2 YNFKEQ. Trimming took off 7 bases at V and 2 bases at J, with 11 bases between the two ends. This CDR3 comprises 14 residues. DNA for the CDR3: TGTGCCAGCATCGGGACACTAAACACCGGGGAGCTGTTTTTT. This gives the protein CASIGTLNTGELFF.

About this clone itself: This sample includes further DNA sequences coding for the same CDR3. This chain uses TRBV19 with TRBJ1-5; a weak D match, TRBD1 (5 bases). The CDR3 sequence is 13 residues long. Germline V gene lookup returns CDR1 LNHDA and CDR2 SQIVND (reference sequence). V was pared by 3 bases and J by 4 bases, with 7 bases between. The CDR3 protein is CASSIGGNQPQHF. Written as DNA, the CDR3 is TGTGCCAGTAGTATTGGGGGGAATCAGCCCCAGCATTTT.

J is TRBJ1-2 and V is TRBV7-2; D is possibly TRBD1 (5 bases). In germline, CDR1 is SGHTA, CDR2 FQGNSA. This CDR3 spans 15 amino acids. V dropped 5 bases and J dropped 3 bases, with 16 bases sitting between them. The CDR3 DNA follows: TGTGCCAGCAGCCCAGGGCAGGGCGTCTACTATGGCTACACCTTC. This translates into CASSPGQGVYYGYTF.

This clone appeared a single time. This chain uses TRBV19 with TRBJ2-1; 12 nucleotides agree with TRBD2. V was pared by 7 bases and J by 7 bases, with 11 bases of the junction left unmatched. CDR1 LNHDA and CDR2 SQIVND come from the germline V gene (reference sequence). This CDR3 has 16 residues. Written as DNA, the CDR3 is TGTGCCAGTAAATTAGGGCTAGCGGGAGGGCCGAATGAGCAGTTCTTC. Amino acids: CASKLGLAGGPNEQFF.

This clone was detected a few times. This sample also contains other DNA sequences that code for the same CDR3. The chain links TRBV19 to TRBJ2-3, with a possible D match to TRBD1 (5 bases). Germline V lookup: CDR1 LNHDA, CDR2 SQIVND (reference sequence). The CDR3 sequence is 13 residues long. Between the trimmed V and J ends, which lost 6 bases and 2 bases, there was a span of 9 bases. CDR3 amino acids: CASSLGATDTQYF. The DNA for the CDR3 is TGTGCCAGTAGCCTTGGGGCCACAGATACGCAGTATTTT.